Presented here are 5 T cell receptor beta chains from one specimen sequenced in a study of PD-1 blockade in classical Hodgkin lymphoma. Repertoires were generated with immunoSEQ multiplex PCR, while TCRdb's copy carries only in-frame clones and drops some. The sample has tens of thousands of clones, around nine tenths seen once. Time point given: newly diagnosed, previously untreated cHL patient sample. It was by magnetic negative selection that CD8+ T cells were isolated from thawed PBMCs. Sequencing was carried out using CD8+ T cells from blood. These receptors were taken from a human donor with classical Hodgkin lymphoma.

The J gene is TRBJ1-4, the V gene TRBV9, with a tentative D call TRBD1 (5 bases). The CDR3 sequence is 13 residues long. Germline CDR1 is SGDLS and CDR2 is YYNGEE. V shed 4 bases and J shed 6 bases, with 10 bases lying between them. CDR3 in amino acids: CASSLGTDEKLFF. In DNA, the CDR3 is TGTGCCAGCAGCCTGGGGACGGATGAAAAACTGTTTTTT.

The V and J genes are TRBV9 and TRBJ2-3; D gene ambiguous. The CDR3 sequence is 14 residues long. V was clipped by 0 bases and J by 0 bases, with 5 bases between them. The germline V gene has CDR1 SGDLS and CDR2 YYNGEE. The CDR3 loop reads CASSVGRSTDTQYF. In DNA form, the CDR3 reads TGTGCCAGCAGCGTAGGCAGGAGCACAGATACGCAGTATTTT. The full variable domain, in which reference TRBV9 and TRBJ2-3 provide the parts outside the CDR3, is DSGVTQTPKHLITATGQRVTLRCSPRSGDLSVYWYQQSLDQGLQFLIQYYNGEERAKGNILERFSAQQFPDLHSELNLSSLELGDSALYFCASSVGRSTDTQYFGPGTRLTVL.

This clone came up a few times. The CDR3 loop is CASSPERMGNTIYF. In nucleotides, the CDR3 is TGTGCCAGCTCACCGGAGCGTATGGGAAACACCATATATTTT. The chain links TRBV18 to TRBJ1-3; D call uncertain. Trimming left V 3 bases short and J 4 bases short, with 10 bases between. The germline V gene has CDR1 KGHSH and CDR2 LQKENI. CDR3 length equals 14 residues.

The V call is TRBV2, the J call TRBJ1-1; 7 nucleotides match TRBD1. CDR1 and CDR2 (germline): SNHLY, FYNNEI. This CDR3 spans 16 amino acids. V trimming: 5 bases; J trimming: 0 bases; junction bases outside the gene matches: 9. In DNA form, the CDR3 reads TGTGCCAGCAGTTGGCCTCAGGGGGACATGAACACTGAAGCTTTCTTT. As protein: CASSWPQGDMNTEAFF.

V and J are TRBV9 and TRBJ2-3; a possible D gene is TRBD2 (6 bases). Germline lookup yields CDR1 SGDLS and CDR2 YYNGEE. The CDR3 runs to 16 residues. Between the trimmed V and J ends, which lost 1 base and 3 bases, there was a span of 15 bases. This CDR3 reads CASSVRETSNTDTQYF. The CDR3 coding sequence is TGTGCCAGCAGCGTAAGGGAGACTAGTAATACAGATACGCAGTATTTT.